Here is one T cell receptor (beta chain) with its context. It lacks a known antigen. Base qualities are missing; no much larger clone stands one base away. The sample belongs to a study of T cell responses to AZD1222 COVID-19 vaccine (dated by TCRdb to the early 2020s). Context from the whole study: AZD1222 recipients with second doses at about 4 weeks or about 12 weeks were pooled, because spike-specific TCR depth and breadth did not differ between schedules. TCR sequencing covered fewer than 250 trial participants: 200 to 220 given two doses of AZD1222 and 26 given two doses of MenACWY control vaccine. Trial participants were enrolled by age into subgroups of 18-55, 56-69 and 70-plus years, and 148, 28 and 57 TCR-sequenced participants, respectively, were included in these subgroups.

The time point label, read with the paper, signifies: baseline before first vaccination. Samples from vaccinated people were obtained from the UK trials COV001 and COV002, which included a single-blind randomized controlled phase 2/3 trial of AZD1222 (ChAdOx1 nCoV-19) in healthy adults. Trial participant PBMC samples were collected at day 0 and day 28 after the second dose for TCRbeta chain sequencing. The CDR3 regions of human TCRbeta chains were analyzed by immunosequencing. The authors' analysis ran thus. TCRs in the repertoires were matched against a reference library of SARS-CoV-2-specific TCRs that had been generated with the MIRA antigen-specificity platform. Breadth was defined as the fraction of unique TCRs that were SARS-CoV-2-associated. Depth was defined as the fraction of total T cells that were SARS-CoV-2-associated. Each spike-specific TCR was assigned to its reactive spike region and to a CD4 or CD8 class using the MIRA data. Log10-transformed breadth and depth values were compared by one-way ANOVA with Sidak's multiple comparisons tests. The source is immuneACCESS, and TCRdb retained only in-frame sequences with V and J called. Part of the clones is not carried over; for the studies checked, unresolved V genes explain less than half of this, and the remainder is unexplained. D and trimming come from the DNA, and the V and J calls and clone size come from that table. The sample data list more than 60,000 clones, and roughly nine tenths of these were observed just once. The ten largest clones add up to about a quarter of the sample.

Inclusive of the bounding cysteine and phenylalanine, the CDR3 is 16 residues long. Only the CDR3 DNA stays, 48 bases, in frame from base 1. Via the germline V gene (reference sequence), CDR1 is SEHNR and CDR2 FQNEAQ. The germline ends are 10 bases apart after V is trimmed by 1 base and J by 0 bases. The paper as a whole reports these results and caveats: The 56-69-year group was small, and its depth increase did not reach significance, likely because of low power. A significant rise in spike-specific TCR breadth and depth was observed after two AZD1222 doses relative to day 0 and relative to MenACWY recipients. Participants were mostly white British, with more females than males. The authors suggested clonal diversity may have been underestimated. Because no samples from the day 14 peak response were available, repertoires could be characterized only after the peak T cell response. The whole spike protein was spanned by vaccine-associated CD4 TCRs, and dominant responses were seen in regions 160-218 and 743-854. Conclusions about previously exposed vaccinees were limited because only six AZD1222 recipients were SARS-CoV-2 seropositive at baseline. Epitopes outside the regions mutated in the B.1.351 and B.1.1.7 variants were reportedly recognized by nearly half of the unique spike-specific TCRs.

Sequenced material: peripheral blood, taken on day 0 of AZD1222 vaccination. The rearranged chain carries TRBV7-9 and TRBJ1-3; no confident D gene assignment can be made. This clonotype was obtained from an adult in good health. The CDR3 region: CASSLETVSSGNTIYF. The DNA reads TGTGCCAGCAGCTTAGAGACGGTTAGCTCTGGAAACACCATATATTTT.